The 7 T cell receptor beta chains below were found in one sample sequenced in a study of blood T cell repertoires in COVID-19. TCRdb's table, derived via immunoSEQ multiplex PCR, lists solely in-frame clones and lacks some. Seen here are roughly 140,000 clones, about nine tenths observed once, and the top ten hold 3.5% to 4.5%. The sample was peripheral blood. Receptors originate from a woman aged 55-75 years with active or convalescent COVID-19.

This clone was seen a handful of times. V and J are TRBV12-3 or TRBV12-4 and TRBJ1-5; D uncertain. Deletions cut 6 bases from V and 7 bases from J, with 13 bases between. CDR3 length: 13 amino acids. CDR3 in amino acids: CASSSTGEQPQHF. CDR3 bases: TGTGCCAGCAGCAGTACCGGGGAGCAGCCCCAGCATTTT.

This chain joins TRBV6-2 or TRBV6-3 and TRBJ2-5; 11 nucleotides line up with TRBD2. This CDR3 has 15 amino acids. V dropped 6 bases and J dropped 5; count of bases not matched to a gene: 8. Per the germline V gene, CDR1 is MNHEY and CDR2 is SVGEGT. CDR3 loop: CASSHPSGGKETQYF. The DNA for the CDR3 is TGTGCCAGCAGCCACCCTAGCGGGGGGAAGGAGACCCAGTACTTC.

The genes are TRBV11-2 and TRBJ2-5, with 10 bases identical to TRBD2. The CDR3 consists of 16 residues. The germline V gene has CDR1 SGHAT and CDR2 FQNNGV. Trimming took 0 bases from V and 3 from J; bases not matched to a gene: 4. Here the CDR3 reads CASSLDFSGGKETQYF. The CDR3 DNA sequence: TGTGCCAGCAGCTTAGACTTTAGCGGGGGGAAAGAGACCCAGTACTTC.

This clone was recorded a few times. This chain joins TRBV18 and TRBJ1-1; 10 bases match TRBD1. The junction had 7 bases not matched to a gene; V was cut back by 4 bases and J by 2 bases. This CDR3 is 16 amino acids long. Per the germline V gene, CDR1 is KGHSH and CDR2 is LQKENI. The CDR3 spells CASSLQWTGGNTEAFF. The CDR3 coding sequence is TGTGCCAGCTCACTTCAATGGACAGGGGGAAACACTGAAGCTTTCTTT.

The chain is built from TRBV14 and TRBJ1-4, with a tentative D call TRBD1 (5 bases). CDR1 SGHDN and CDR2 FVKESK come from the germline V gene. CDR3 length equals 13 residues. The V end lost 1 base, the J end lost 7 bases, and 7 bases lay between the germline ends. The CDR3 DNA sequence: TGTGCCAGCAGCCAAGTGGGGGGTGAAAAACTGTTTTTT. Residues: CASSQVGGEKLFF.

This sequence joins TRBV6-6 and TRBJ1-5, with 8 bases fitting TRBD1. The CDR3 has 17 residues. With 5 bases clipped from V and 0 bases from J, the junction kept 9 bases outside the gene matches. CDR1 is MNHNY, CDR2 SVGAGI, per germline (reference sequence). This CDR3 is CASSPRSGTGSNQPQHF. The DNA for the CDR3 is TGTGCCAGCAGTCCGCGATCCGGGACAGGTAGCAATCAGCCCCAGCATTTT.

J is TRBJ1-1 and V is TRBV29-1; tentative D call: TRBD1 (5 bases). Per the germline V gene, CDR1 is SQVTM and CDR2 is ANQGSEA. V was trimmed by 4 bases and J by 3 bases, leaving 12 bases between them. CDR3 length equals 13 residues. The CDR3 spells CSVAQGSDTEAFF. The CDR3 DNA reads TGCAGCGTTGCCCAGGGTTCGGACACTGAAGCTTTCTTT.